These 18 T cell receptor beta chains were sequenced from one sample in a study of T cell responses to AZD1222 COVID-19 vaccine. TCRdb keeps only in-frame clones here, not all; method: immunoSEQ multiplex PCR. This repertoire shows some 60,000 clones, 70% to 80% found once; its top ten account for more than 3%. Material: peripheral blood, obtained 28 days after the second AZD1222 dose. The receptors were sampled from an adult who received the AZD1222 COVID-19 vaccine.

The chain joins TRBV7-8 to TRBJ2-2; D remains ambiguous. This CDR3 has 11 amino acids. V lost 7 bases, J lost 8 bases, and 8 bases lay in between. CDR1 is SGHVS and CDR2 is FQNEAQ in the germline V gene. CDR3 coding DNA: TGTGCCAGCACCTCAGTTGGGGAGCTGTTTTTT. Translating gives CASTSVGELFF. The variable domain in full, completed from reference TRBV7-8 and TRBJ2-2, reads GAGVSQSPRYKVAKRGQDVALRCDPISGHVSLFWYQQALGQGPEFLTYFQNEAQLDKSGLPSDRFFAERPEGSVSTLKIQRTQQEDSAVYLCASTSVGELFFGEGSRLTVL.

The rearrangement uses TRBV7-9 and TRBJ2-7; D not resolved. The CDR3 has 11 residues. V dropped 8 bases and J dropped 7 bases, with 12 bases sitting between them. CDR1 SEHNR and CDR2 FQNEAQ come from the germline V gene (reference sequence). CDR3 region: CASGNQVEQYF. The CDR3 region has the DNA TGTGCCAGCGGAAACCAGGTTGAGCAGTACTTC.

This chain links TRBV18 with TRBJ2-3; D unresolved. V was trimmed by 5 bases and J by 0 bases, leaving 9 bases between them. CDR1 and CDR2 from the germline V gene are KGHSH and LQKENI. This CDR3 has 14 residues. CDR3 residues: CASSTFTSTDTQYF. In DNA, the CDR3 is TGTGCCAGCTCAACCTTTACTAGCACAGATACGCAGTATTTT. The full variable domain, with the rest looked up from reference TRBV18 and TRBJ2-3, is NAGVMQNPRHLVRRRGQEARLRCSPMKGHSHVYWYRQLPEEGLKFMVYLQKENIIDESGMPKERFSAEFPKEGPSILRIQQVVRGDSAAYFCASSTFTSTDTQYFGPGTRLTVL.

The V and J genes are TRBV19 and TRBJ1-5, with TRBD1 as a possible D gene (5 bases). The germline V gene has CDR1 LNHDA and CDR2 SQIVND (reference sequence). Between the trimmed V and J ends, which lost 5 bases and 2 bases, there was a span of 10 bases. The CDR3 totals 14 residues. The CDR3 loop reads CASSPGWGNQPQHF. The CDR3 DNA is TGTGCCAGTAGTCCAGGGTGGGGCAATCAGCCCCAGCATTTT. The whole variable domain, remainder taken from reference TRBV19 and TRBJ1-5, is DGGITQSPKYLFRKEGQNVTLSCEQNLNHDAMYWYRQDPGQGLRLIYYSQIVNDFQKGDIAEGYSVSREKKESFPLTVTSAQKNPTAFYLCASSPGWGNQPQHFGDGTRLSIL.

The chain carries TRBV14 and TRBJ2-3; 7 bases are a match to TRBD2. Trimming at V came to 0 bases and at J to 1 base, leaving 7 bases not matched to a gene. Germline CDR1 is SGHDN and CDR2 is FVKESK. This CDR3 has 17 residues. As DNA, the CDR3 is TGTGCCAGCAGCCAAGAAGAGGCGGGGGTGGGCACAGATACGCAGTATTTT. This codes for CASSQEEAGVGTDTQYF.

This clone was found a few times. V usage is TRBV7-9 and J usage is TRBJ2-1; maybe TRBD2 (5 bases). In germline, CDR1 is SEHNR, CDR2 FQNEAQ (reference sequence). The CDR3 extends over 13 amino acids. V lost 1 base to trimming and J lost 11 bases, with 12 bases between them. CDR3: CASSLEQAGKQFF. Here the CDR3 DNA reads TGTGCCAGCAGCTTAGAGCAGGCCGGGAAGCAGTTCTTC. The variable domain in full, with the rest retrieved from reference TRBV7-9 and TRBJ2-1, is DTGVSQNPRHKITKRGQNVTFRCDPISEHNRLYWYRQTLGQGPEFLTYFQNEAQLEKSRLLSDRFSAERPKGSFSTLEIQRTEQGDSAMYLCASSLEQAGKQFFGPGTRLTVL.

The chain joins TRBV13 to TRBJ2-7; either TRBD1 or TRBD2 may supply D (5 bases each). V dropped 5 bases and J dropped 3 bases, with 23 bases sitting between them. The CDR3 has 17 residues. CDR1 is PRHDT and CDR2 is FYEKMQ in the germline V gene (reference sequence). The CDR3 spells CASSGPGGGVAFYEQYF. Here the CDR3 DNA reads TGTGCCAGCAGCGGGCCGGGTGGGGGAGTGGCGTTCTACGAGCAGTACTTC.

The CDR3 DNA follows: TGTGCCAGCAGCACTACAGGGGTCCGAGGAAACACCATATATTTT. This translates into CASSTTGVRGNTIYF. The chain links TRBV9 to TRBJ1-3; 7 bases agree with TRBD1. V lost 4 bases to trimming and J lost 4 bases; unmatched junction nucleotides: 8. CDR1 SGDLS and CDR2 YYNGEE come from the germline V gene. This CDR3 region has 15 residues.

Worth noting for this clone: The same CDR3 can be traced to other DNA sequences in this sample. The rearrangement joins TRBV28 to TRBJ1-1; perhaps TRBD1 as D (5 bases). In germline, CDR1 is MDHEN, CDR2 SYDVKM. Trimming shortened V by 6 bases and J by 1 base, and 9 bases separated the two germline ends. The CDR3 loop spans 13 amino acids. CDR3 loop: CASRRQGNTEAFF. DNA of the CDR3: TGTGCCAGCAGGCGTCAGGGGAACACTGAAGCTTTCTTT.

DNA for the CDR3: TGTGCCAGCAGCCCTGGACTAGTGGATTACGAGCAGTACTTC. It is translated as CASSPGLVDYEQYF. V is TRBV5-6 and J is TRBJ2-7, with TRBD2 identical over 7 bases. CDR1 is SGHDT and CDR2 is YYEEEE in the germline V gene. The length of the CDR3 is 14 residues. V gave up 4 bases and J gave up 4 bases; unmatched junction bases: 8. Drawing the rest from reference TRBV5-6 and TRBJ2-7, the complete variable domain is DAGVTQSPTHLIKTRGQQVTLRCSPKSGHDTVSWYQQALGQGPQFIFQYYEEEERQRGNFPDRFSGHQFPNYSSELNVNALLLGDSALYLCASSPGLVDYEQYFGPGTRLTVT.

This clone has only a few counts. The chain has TRBV30 and TRBJ1-5, with no clear D. The CDR3 spans 14 residues. Trimming removed 0 bases from V and 3 bases from J, with 9 bases in between. Germline V CDR1 and CDR2: GTSNPN, SVGIG (reference sequence). CDR3 coding DNA: TGTGCCTGGAGTGTAGGGCTGAACAATCAGCCCCAGCATTTT. Translated: CAWSVGLNNQPQHF.

The chain is built from TRBV21-1 and TRBJ1-2. TRBV21-1 is a pseudogene segment. This CDR3 is 14 amino acids long. CDR3 nucleotides: TGTGCCAGCAGCAAAGTTCGCTGCCAAAGGGTCTACACCTTC. Its protein product is CASSKVRCQRVYTF.

The chain employs TRBV5-4 and TRBJ1-4, with unresolved D. V was pared by 2 bases and J by 8 bases, with 10 bases between. CDR3 size: 13 residues. CDR1 SGHNT and CDR2 YYREEE come from the germline V gene (reference sequence). The CDR3 DNA follows: TGTGCCAGCAGCTTTCCACCTGGAGAAAAACTGTTTTTT. Encoded protein: CASSFPPGEKLFF.

The V and J genes are TRBV7-6 and TRBJ1-2, with D perhaps TRBD1 (5 bases). Between the trimmed V and J ends, which lost 1 base and 8 bases, there was a span of 14 bases. CDR3 length equals 14 residues. CDR1 is SGHVS and CDR2 is FNYEAQ in the germline V gene. CDR3 DNA: TGTGCCAGCAGCTTAGGGGACGGACTGGGGGGCTACACCTTC. It encodes CASSLGDGLGGYTF.

The chain recombines TRBV19 with TRBJ2-1; tentatively, D is TRBD2 (7 bases). The germline gives CDR1 LNHDA, CDR2 SQIVND (reference sequence). V lost 8 bases and J 3 bases, leaving 20 bases between the germline ends. The CDR3 is 16 residues long. The CDR3 sequence: CASSPAPGGVYNEQFF. The CDR3 region has the DNA TGTGCCAGTTCCCCGGCACCGGGGGGCGTCTACAATGAGCAGTTCTTC.

This clone has a handful of counts. The chain combines TRBV19 with TRBJ2-2, with D possibly TRBD1 on 8 matching bases. Germline CDR1 and CDR2: LNHDA and SQIVND (reference sequence). The CDR3 has 17 residues. V lost 5 bases, J lost 1 base, and 17 bases lay in between. The CDR3 reads CASSRRGGQVNTGELFF. The CDR3 DNA is TGTGCCAGTAGTCGCAGGGGGGGACAGGTGAACACCGGGGAGCTGTTTTTT.

The chain recombines TRBV15 with TRBJ2-7, with TRBD1 matching over 11 bases. CDR1 is LNHNV and CDR2 is YYDKDF in the germline V gene (reference sequence). The length of the CDR3 is 16 residues. V shed 0 bases, J shed 5 bases, and the junction held 6 bases outside the gene matches. CDR3 DNA sequence: TGTGCCACCAGCAGAGATAGGACAGGGGGCCGAAACGAGCAGTACTTC. Amino acid sequence: CATSRDRTGGRNEQYF.

J is TRBJ1-1 and V is TRBV11-3; D is undetermined. The CDR3 is made up of 14 amino acids. The ends were cut back, 8 bases at V and 3 bases at J, with 16 bases in the middle. CDR1 is SGHNT, CDR2 YENEEA, per germline. The CDR3 protein is CASGVGFQYTEAFF. DNA of the CDR3: TGTGCCAGCGGGGTGGGGTTCCAGTACACTGAAGCTTTCTTT.